This T cell receptor (beta chain) was sequenced in a study of blood T cell repertoires in COVID-19. For the study at large: The United States, Italy and Spain provided the acute and convalescent COVID-19 samples. Sources were T cells, B-cell-depleted T cells, or PBMCs; the material itself was cDNA or gDNA.

Germline loops: CDR1 SGHDN, CDR2 FVKESK. The CDR3 is made up of 16 amino acids. Unmatched junction bases numbered 8, after V lost 2 bases and J lost 6 bases. Generated by immunoSEQ multiplex PCR, the TCRdb table keeps only in-frame clones and is missing some. In the table there are around 150,000 clones, roughly 84% of which are singletons. The TCR was taken from a woman aged 60-75 years with COVID-19, enrolled during active disease. Source material: peripheral blood. The J gene is TRBJ1-2, the V gene TRBV14, with TRBD1 identical over 11 bases. The DNA for the CDR3 is TGTGCCAGCAGCCAATACGTGCCGGGACAGGGGGATGGCTACACCTTC. As protein: CASSQYVPGQGDGYTF.